The clone carrying this T cell receptor beta chain was detected only a few times. Authors' methods: Amplification of reference gene primers was used by the study to estimate nucleated cell counts. This table comes from immunoSEQ multiplex PCR, and its TCRdb copy is limited to in-frame clones, with some not included. Clone size and the V and J calls come from that table; the DNA yielded D and trimming. The table shows roughly 380,000 clones, with 85% occurring only once. These data are taken from a study of blood T cell repertoires in COVID-19. At the level of the study: The samples span acute and convalescent COVID-19 from the United States, Italy and Spain. The analysed material was cDNA or gDNA that came from T cells, B-cell-depleted T cells, or PBMCs.

Trimming cost V 2 bases and J 16 bases; bases outside gene matches: 5. Per the germline V gene, CDR1 is MNHEY and CDR2 is SVGAGI. The CDR3 runs 13 residues. Sequenced sample: peripheral blood. This TCR was sampled from a young woman with acute or convalescent COVID-19. The chain joins TRBV6-5 to TRBJ2-1, with 13 bases matching TRBD2. The CDR3 DNA is TGTGCCAGCAGTTACGGGACTAGCGGGATTTTCTTCTTC. Amino acids: CASSYGTSGIFFF.